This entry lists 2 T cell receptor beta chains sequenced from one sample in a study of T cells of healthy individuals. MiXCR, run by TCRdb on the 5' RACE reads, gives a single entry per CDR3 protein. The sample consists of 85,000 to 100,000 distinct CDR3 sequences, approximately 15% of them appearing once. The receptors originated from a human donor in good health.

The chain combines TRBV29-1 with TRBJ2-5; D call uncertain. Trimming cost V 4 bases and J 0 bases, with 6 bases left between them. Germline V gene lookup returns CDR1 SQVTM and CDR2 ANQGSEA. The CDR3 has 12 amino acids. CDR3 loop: CSVVEYQETQYF. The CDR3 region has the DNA TGCAGCGTTGTCGAGTACCAAGAGACCCAGTACTTC. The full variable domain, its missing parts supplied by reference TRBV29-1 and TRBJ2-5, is SAVISQKPSRDICQRGTSLTIQCQVDSQVTMMFWYRQQPGQSLTLIATANQGSEATYESGFVIDKFPISRPNLTFSTLTVSNMSPEDSSIYLCSVVEYQETQYFGPGTRLLVL.

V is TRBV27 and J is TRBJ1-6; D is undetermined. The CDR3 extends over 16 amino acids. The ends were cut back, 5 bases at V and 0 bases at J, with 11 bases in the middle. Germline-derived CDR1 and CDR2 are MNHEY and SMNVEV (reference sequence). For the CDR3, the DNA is TGTGCCAGCAGTAAACAACCGAGCTCCTATAATTCACCCCTCCACTTT. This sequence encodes CASSKQPSSYNSPLHF.